The 20 T cell receptor beta chains in this list originate from one sample, sequenced in a study of cytomegalovirus exposure and HLA in healthy donors. Researchers ran the PCR with 60 Vbeta and 13 Jbeta primers. Using immunoSEQ multiplex PCR, the repertoire was profiled, and TCRdb retains in-frame clones only, with some absent. The sample shows 130,000 to 150,000 clones, approximately 9% of them seen only once. What was sequenced was PBMCs. Receptor source: a male donor in good health and CMV-seronegative.

The chain employs TRBV6-1 and TRBJ2-1, with 8 bases identical to TRBD2. This CDR3 is 14 amino acids long. CDR1 MNHNS and CDR2 SASEGT come from the germline V gene. The J segment lost 7 bases and the V segment lost 4 bases, leaving 6 bases of the junction unmatched. The CDR3 region is CASSVPTSVNEQFF. The CDR3 DNA sequence: TGTGCCAGCAGTGTTCCGACTAGCGTTAATGAGCAGTTCTTC.

The rearrangement links TRBV14 to TRBJ1-1, with 7 bases aligning to TRBD1. The CDR3 totals 13 residues. V shed 10 bases and J 0 bases; nucleotides not matched to a gene: 5. Germline V gene sequence: CDR1 SGHDN, CDR2 FVKESK. CDR3 DNA: TGTGCCACCCGGACAGGCCTGAACACTGAAGCTTTCTTT. Amino acid sequence: CATRTGLNTEAFF.

The rearrangement links TRBV27 to TRBJ1-2; 7 bases are shared with TRBD1. With V trimmed by 6 bases and J by 5 bases, 9 bases remained unmatched. CDR3 size: 14 residues. Germline V gives CDR1 MNHEY, CDR2 SMNVEV (reference sequence). Written as DNA, the CDR3 is TGTGCCAGCAGGGAGAGCGACAGGGAATATGGCTACACCTTC. Encoded protein: CASRESDREYGYTF.

In regard to this clone: One end of the junction does not line up with germline, which may come from a read error. The chain's CDR3 is CASSSQGEQYF. The CDR3 DNA sequence: TGTGCTAGCAGCTCTCAGGGAGAGCAGTACTTC. This chain connects TRBV7-7 to TRBJ2-7; maybe TRBD1 (5 bases). CDR1 SSHAT and CDR2 FNYEAQ come from the germline V gene (reference sequence). The CDR3 has 11 amino acids.

Worth noting for this clone: This sample also contains other DNA sequences that code for the same CDR3. The chain carries TRBV18 and TRBJ2-7, with a possible D match to TRBD1 (5 bases). From germline, CDR1 is KGHSH and CDR2 LQKENI. Trimming removed 2 bases at V and 2 bases at J, with 10 bases between. The length of the CDR3 is 14 residues. In DNA, the CDR3 is TGTGCCAGCTCACCAGACAGAGGCCCCTACGAGCAGTACTTC. Translated: CASSPDRGPYEQYF.

This clone was seen more than once but under ten times. The chain employs TRBV7-9 and TRBJ1-3; no clear D. Germline-derived CDR1 and CDR2 are SEHNR and FQNEAQ (reference sequence). V was clipped by 5 bases and J by 4 bases, with 9 bases between them. This CDR3 is built from 13 residues. The CDR3 sequence: CASSPPGGNTIYF. DNA of the CDR3: TGTGCCAGCAGCCCGCCGGGGGGAAACACCATATATTTT.

V and J are TRBV6-5 and TRBJ2-7; D is ambiguous. Germline values: CDR1 MNHEY, CDR2 SVGAGI. The ends were cut back, 2 bases at V and 5 bases at J, with 10 bases in the middle. The CDR3 contains 13 residues. In nucleotides, the CDR3 is TGTGCCAGCAGTTACGGAACAGTCCACGAGCAGTACTTC. Amino acids: CASSYGTVHEQYF.

Points on this clone: Its ends do not fully match the called genes, so a read error is possible. CDR3 loop: CASSHDSLYQHQHF. The CDR3 region has the DNA TGTGCCAGCAGTCACGACAGCCTCTATCAGCACCAGCATTTT. The rearrangement links TRBV2 to TRBJ1-5; maybe TRBD1 (5 bases). This CDR3 is 14 amino acids long. Germline-derived CDR1 and CDR2 are SNHLY and FYNNEI.

The genes are TRBV5-1 and TRBJ2-7; 12 positions agree with TRBD2. CDR3 length equals 18 residues. CDR1 is SGHRS and CDR2 is YFSETQ in the germline V gene. J was trimmed by 0 bases and V by 4 bases; bases with no gene match: 11. Here the CDR3 reads CASSPRAGTSGLSYEQYF. The CDR3 DNA sequence: TGCGCCAGCAGCCCCCGGGCGGGGACTAGCGGGCTCTCCTACGAGCAGTACTTC.

This clone was counted between two and nine times. The CDR3: CASSQGRGQIYEQYF. In DNA form, the CDR3 reads TGCGCCAGCAGCCAAGGAAGGGGGCAAATCTACGAGCAGTACTTC. The chain joins TRBV4-3 to TRBJ2-7, with 7 bases lining up with TRBD1. The germline gives CDR1 LGHNA, CDR2 YSLEER. With V trimmed by 1 base and J by 3 bases, 6 bases remained unmatched. The CDR3 has 15 residues.

This clone was detected only a few times. The rearrangement links TRBV27 to TRBJ2-7; 10 bases are shared with TRBD2. The length of the CDR3 is 14 residues. Germline assignment: CDR1 MNHEY and CDR2 SMNVEV (reference sequence). Trimming took 6 bases from V and 3 from J; bases not matched to a gene: 5. The CDR3, as DNA: TGTGCCAGCAGACTAGCGGGACAGAGCTACGAGCAGTACTTC. It specifies CASRLAGQSYEQYF.

The V call is TRBV29-1, the J call TRBJ2-1; D is ambiguous. The CDR3 is 10 residues long. V lost 1 base and J lost 13, with 8 bases in between. Germline V lookup: CDR1 SQVTM, CDR2 ANQGSEA. The CDR3: CSVEAGYQFF. Here the CDR3 DNA reads TGCAGCGTTGAAGCGGGTTACCAGTTCTTC.

Only a few counts were recorded for this clone. The rearrangement joins TRBV5-4 to TRBJ2-7; 10 positions match TRBD2. Germline trimming cut 2 bases from V and 6 bases from J; bases unmatched to any gene: 5. CDR3 length: 14 residues. Per germline, CDR1 SGHNT and CDR2 YYREEE (reference sequence). The chain's CDR3 is CASSFLAGDAEQYF. The DNA for the CDR3 is TGTGCCAGCAGCTTTCTAGCGGGAGACGCCGAGCAGTACTTC.

The gene calls are TRBV10-3 and TRBJ2-1; maybe TRBD2 (6 bases). Between the trimmed V and J ends, which lost 0 bases and 13 bases, there was a span of 10 bases. CDR3 length: 12 amino acids. Looked up from germline, CDR1 is ENHRY and CDR2 is SYGVKD. This CDR3 reads CAISESGGTQFF. CDR3 nucleotides: TGTGCCATCAGTGAGTCTGGAGGGACCCAGTTCTTC.

This clone was seen a few times. Other nucleotide sequences from this sample produce the same CDR3. The V gene is TRBV29-1, the J gene TRBJ1-4; 7 nucleotides match TRBD1. This CDR3 comprises 15 residues. V trimming: 7 bases; J trimming: 2 bases; junction bases outside the gene matches: 10. Germline values: CDR1 SQVTM, CDR2 ANQGSEA. The CDR3 nucleotides are TGCAGCGCGACCCTACAGGGGTCCACTAATGAAAAACTGTTTTTT. Translated: CSATLQGSTNEKLFF. The whole variable domain, remainder taken from reference TRBV29-1 and TRBJ1-4, is SAVISQKPSRDICQRGTSLTIQCQVDSQVTMMFWYRQQPGQSLTLIATANQGSEATYESGFVIDKFPISRPNLTFSTLTVSNMSPEDSSIYLCSATLQGSTNEKLFFGSGTQLSVL.

This chain uses TRBV6-5 with TRBJ2-1, with 8 bases aligning to TRBD1. CDR3 length equals 13 residues. Per germline, CDR1 MNHEY and CDR2 SVGAGI. V lost 5 bases and J lost 7; bases outside the gene matches: 4. The CDR3 region is CASSRQGRNEQFF. Written as DNA, the CDR3 is TGTGCCAGCAGTCGACAGGGGAGGAATGAGCAGTTCTTC.

This clone was picked up a small number of times. The chain carries TRBV4-1 and TRBJ2-2, with 10 bases fitting TRBD1. Germline CDR1 MGHRA, CDR2 YSYEKL. V trimming: 2 bases; J trimming: 2 bases; junction bases outside the gene matches: 5. CDR3 length equals 17 residues. CDR3 residues: CASSQTGQGVNTGELFF. The CDR3 nucleotides are TGCGCCAGCAGCCAAACAGGACAGGGGGTTAACACCGGGGAGCTGTTTTTT.

The chain employs TRBV28 and TRBJ2-5; 7 bases are a match to TRBD2. This CDR3 has 16 amino acids. Germline CDR1 MDHEN, CDR2 SYDVKM. V was pared by 5 bases and J by 4 bases, with 13 bases of the junction left unmatched. The CDR3 bases are TGTGCCAGCAGTCCGGGGGGACGGAGGGCGGGAGAGACCCAGTACTTC. Residues: CASSPGGRRAGETQYF.

This clone has a handful of counts. The chain couples TRBV2 to TRBJ1-2, with D possibly TRBD1 on 5 matching bases. This CDR3 is 14 amino acids long. V lost 7 bases and J 4 bases, leaving 16 bases between the germline ends. In germline, CDR1 is SNHLY, CDR2 FYNNEI. CDR3 loop: CASTRGEIGYGYTF. CDR3 in DNA: TGTGCCAGCACTCGGGGGGAGATAGGCTATGGCTACACCTTC.

This clone was seen a handful of times. The chain uses TRBV2 and TRBJ1-5; perhaps TRBD1 as D (6 bases). The CDR3 is 14 amino acids. V lost 8 bases to trimming and J lost 9 bases, with 20 bases between them. CDR1 and CDR2 (germline): SNHLY, FYNNEI. The CDR3: CASADSGGRRPQHF. The CDR3 coding sequence is TGTGCCAGCGCGGACAGCGGGGGGCGACGGCCCCAGCATTTT.